This T cell receptor (beta chain) was recorded in a study of identical twins' blood T cells. Overall study context: Some 12 libraries, six alpha and six beta, gave about 50 million reads.

All three twin pairs grew up together with likely shared infections and vaccines. This CDR3 is built from 14 residues. V lost 8 bases and J lost 0, with 12 bases in between. Looked up from germline, CDR1 is MNHEY and CDR2 is SVGAGI. Points from the study as a whole: Shared CDR3 clonotype counts between two donors mainly tracked the product of their cloneset sizes, twins included. Top TCRbeta clonotypes were shared more with twin than unrelated donors.

This clonotype was found a few times. Antigen specificity is unknown. MiXCR, run by TCRdb on the 5' RACE reads, gives a single entry per CDR3 protein. The sample has 400,000 or so distinct CDR3 sequences, roughly 30% seen once. The V call is TRBV6-5, the J call TRBJ2-3, with D possibly being TRBD2 (7 bases). This clonotype was sampled from a woman aged 18-50 years in good health. Sequencing input: PBMCs. CDR3 sequence (DNA): TGTGCCAGCGGGGGGGCGGGAAGCACAGATACGCAGTATTTT. It codes for CASGGAGSTDTQYF.